These T cell receptor beta chains were read from a single sample in a study of T-cell reconstitution after alpha-beta-depleted transplantation in children. Each CDR3 protein gets one entry after TCRdb re-called the PCR reads with MiXCR. The sample carries approximately 1,000,000 distinct CDR3 sequences, around 30% recorded once. This specimen was PBMCs, mostly from graft donor cells, taken 360 days after TCRalphabeta/CD19-depleted stem cell transplant. The receptors here all came from a boy in the first two years of life who had a stem cell transplant for SCID, so the T cells may come from the graft donor. Each CDR3 is given with its conserved first and last residue. Each record gives: clone size, J gene, D gene, V gene, CDR3 protein, CDR3 DNA. The D gene is left open where the match is weak. Only part of the rows carry a size: once, few, many, or a class if the clone is expanded.

NA,TRBJ2-3,TRBD2,TRBV2,CASRPGLAGGYTDTQYF,TGTGCCAGCAGGCCGGGACTAGCGGGGGGCTACACAGATACGCAGTATTTT
NA,TRBJ2-1,TRBD1,TRBV5-1,CASSLVQGSGYNEQFF,TGCGCCAGCAGCTTGGTACAGGGGTCTGGTTACAATGAGCAGTTCTTC
NA,TRBJ2-1,NA,TRBV2,CASSEVSLMSSYNEQFF,TGTGCCAGCAGTGAAGTCAGCCTAATGAGCTCCTACAATGAGCAGTTCTTC
NA,TRBJ2-1,TRBD2,TRBV5-1,CASSLEAGGISEQFF,TGCGCCAGCAGCTTGGAAGCGGGGGGGATAAGTGAGCAGTTCTTC
NA,TRBJ2-3,TRBD2,TRBV7-3,CASNLTGGADTQYF,TGTGCCAGCAACTTAACGGGGGGGGCAGATACGCAGTATTTT
NA,TRBJ2-1,TRBD2,TRBV4-3,CASSLSGWRGGRGDEQFF,TGCGCCAGCAGCCTAAGCGGGTGGCGGGGGGGCCGCGGCGATGAGCAGTTCTTC
once,TRBJ2-7,NA,TRBV12-3/TRBV12-4,CASSLWPQGEQYF,TGTGCCAGCAGTTTATGGCCACAGGGCGAGCAGTACTTC
NA,TRBJ2-7,NA,TRBV12-3/TRBV12-4,CASSLSVPSYYEQYF,TGTGCCAGCAGTTTATCCGTGCCGTCGTACTACGAGCAGTACTTC
few,TRBJ2-7,NA,TRBV5-1,CASPFRGWEQYF,TGCGCCAGCCCCTTTCGGGGGTGGGAGCAGTACTTC
NA,TRBJ2-7,TRBD1,TRBV10-3,CAIGGQGADEQYF,TGTGCCATCGGGGGACAGGGGGCCGACGAGCAGTACTTC
few,TRBJ1-2,TRBD1,TRBV5-1,CASSSYAGTGLRGYTF,TGCGCCAGCAGCTCATACGCCGGGACAGGCCTCCGCGGCTACACCTTC
NA,TRBJ2-7,TRBD1,TRBV6-1,CASSPDRGSLEQYF,TGTGCCAGCAGCCCGGACAGGGGGTCCCTCGAGCAGTACTTC
NA,TRBJ2-7,NA,TRBV4-3,CASSQGNGGDSYEQYF,TGCGCCAGCAGCCAAGGGAACGGAGGGGACTCCTACGAGCAGTACTTC
NA,TRBJ2-5,NA,TRBV20-1,CSARPGAGETQYF,TGCAGTGCTAGACCTGGGGCAGGGGAGACCCAGTACTTC
once,TRBJ2-3,NA,TRBV5-1,CASSTGSLTDTQYF,TGCGCCAGCAGCACCGGGAGTCTCACAGATACGCAGTATTTT
NA,TRBJ2-1,TRBD2,TRBV2,CASSDSGGDSSYNEQFF,TGTGCCAGCAGTGATAGCGGGGGGGACAGCTCCTACAATGAGCAGTTCTTC
few,TRBJ2-5,NA,TRBV2,CASKGAGSQETQYF,TGTGCCAGCAAAGGGGCAGGGTCCCAAGAGACCCAGTACTTC
few,TRBJ2-3,TRBD1,TRBV7-6,CASSLAPDRGGGITDTQYF,TGTGCCAGCAGCTTAGCCCCCGACAGGGGCGGAGGAATCACAGATACGCAGTATTTT
NA,TRBJ2-5,NA,TRBV5-4,CASSLWQGRETQYF,TGTGCCAGCAGCTTGTGGCAGGGTAGAGAGACCCAGTACTTC
NA,TRBJ2-2,TRBD1,TRBV2,CASSEWEDREIAGELFF,TGTGCCAGCAGTGAATGGGAAGACAGGGAGATCGCCGGGGAGCTGTTTTTT
NA,TRBJ2-7,NA,TRBV29-1,CSVNLRDSNYEQYF,TGCAGCGTTAACCTGCGGGACAGTAACTACGAGCAGTACTTC
few,TRBJ2-5,NA,TRBV12-3/TRBV12-4,CASSLGQGRVRRETQYF,TGTGCCAGCAGTTTAGGGCAGGGAAGAGTCCGGCGGGAGACCCAGTACTTC
NA,TRBJ2-3,TRBD2,TRBV18,CASSPTSGSTDTQYF,TGTGCCAGCTCACCTACTAGCGGTAGCACAGATACGCAGTATTTT
few,TRBJ2-7,NA,TRBV2,CASNRDMGSYEQYF,TGTGCCAGCAACCGGGACATGGGGTCCTACGAGCAGTACTTC
NA,TRBJ2-7,NA,TRBV4-1,CASSQLATSPYEQYF,TGCGCCAGCAGCCAACTAGCTACCTCACCCTACGAGCAGTACTTC
NA,TRBJ2-5,TRBD2,TRBV20-1,CCAGGLAGWRQETQYF,TGCTGTGCTGGGGGACTAGCGGGGTGGCGGCAAGAGACCCAGTACTTC
NA,TRBJ2-7,NA,TRBV28,CASSPRRNPYEQYF,TGTGCCAGCAGCCCTCGACGGAACCCCTACGAGCAGTACTTC
many,TRBJ2-5,NA,TRBV7-2,CASSLFRQETQYF,TGTGCCAGCAGCTTATTTAGGCAAGAGACCCAGTACTTC
few,TRBJ1-2,NA,TRBV3-1,CASSQGTGLSFYGYTF,TGTGCCAGCAGCCAGGGAACAGGTTTGTCGTTCTATGGCTACACCTTC
once,TRBJ2-2,TRBD1,TRBV12-3/TRBV12-4,CASSFYRGLSAGELFF,TGTGCCAGCAGTTTCTACAGGGGGCTTTCAGCCGGGGAGCTGTTTTTT
few,TRBJ2-7,NA,TRBV4-1,CASSQGEAGAYEQYF,TGCGCCAGCAGCCAAGGAGAGGCAGGGGCCTACGAGCAGTACTTC
NA,TRBJ2-3,NA,TRBV7-2,CASSPWGALSTDTQYF,TGTGCCAGCAGCCCGTGGGGGGCCCTTAGCACAGATACGCAGTATTTT
many,TRBJ2-2,NA,TRBV5-1,CASSLGLGTEIIGELFF,TGCGCCAGCAGCTTGGGCCTCGGGACGGAAATAATTGGGGAGCTGTTTTTT
NA,TRBJ2-5,NA,TRBV5-1,CASSLGRQGGQETQYF,TGCGCCAGCAGCTTGGGAAGACAGGGAGGGCAAGAGACCCAGTACTTC
NA,TRBJ1-5,NA,TRBV7-8,CASSLLGGGVGQPQHF,TGTGCCAGCAGCTTATTAGGCGGGGGGGTGGGTCAGCCCCAGCATTTT
NA,TRBJ2-1,NA,TRBV4-1,CASSPSGGPNNEQFF,TGCGCCAGCAGCCCATCCGGAGGGCCAAACAATGAGCAGTTCTTC
NA,TRBJ2-4,NA,TRBV6-1,CASSPRTVAKNIQYF,TGTGCCAGCAGTCCCCGGACCGTAGCCAAAAACATTCAGTACTTC
few,TRBJ2-3,NA,TRBV7-2,CASRSHRTDTQYF,TGTGCCAGCAGGTCCCACCGCACAGATACGCAGTATTTT
NA,TRBJ1-5,TRBD1,TRBV6-5,CASSSSLDRVGNQPQHF,TGTGCCAGCAGTTCCTCCCTGGACAGGGTGGGCAATCAGCCCCAGCATTTT
NA,TRBJ2-7,TRBD2,TRBV28,CASSSRLAGGQTYEQYF,TGTGCCAGCAGTTCCAGACTAGCGGGGGGACAAACCTACGAGCAGTACTTC